The source of this T cell receptor beta chain is a study of technical replicates of blood from a handful of donors. The germline V gene has CDR1 GTSNPN and CDR2 SVGIG (reference sequence). The CDR3 loop spans 12 amino acids. Trimming stripped 3 bases from V and 4 bases from J, with 9 bases between. Sequencing used immunoSEQ multiplex PCR; TCRdb keeps in-frame clones, though not all of them. The repertoire holds tens of thousands of clones, with 95% to 97% as singletons. The chain is built from TRBV30 and TRBJ1-1, with D hard to call. Sequenced: T cells isolated from PBMCs. This TCR came from a human donor in good health. CDR3 DNA sequence: TGTGCCTGGAGGATGGCCTCCACTGAAGCTTTCTTT. Translating gives CAWRMASTEAFF. Full variable domain (outside the CDR3, taken from reference TRBV30 and TRBJ1-1): SQTIHQWPATLVQPVGSPLSLECTVEGTSNPNLYWYRQAAGRGLQLLFYSVGIGQISSEVPQNLSASRPQDRQFILSSKKLLLSDSGFYLCAWRMASTEAFFGQGTRLTVV.